This T cell receptor beta chain originates from a study of monozygotic twins with inflammatory bowel disease. Amplification of TCRalpha and TCRbeta cDNA involved two nested PCRs that ran for 16 and 9 cycles. TCRdb re-called the 5' RACE reads and catalogs CDR3 proteins one per entry, DNA excluded. Its listing shows approximately 200,000 distinct CDR3 sequences. The sequenced material came from blood. The sequence was obtained from a human donor with ulcerative colitis or Crohn's disease, or a healthy co-twin of an affected twin (not recorded which).

The CDR3 sequence is CASSLEGSLSYEQYF. The gene calls are TRBV5-1 and TRBJ2-7; TCRdb proposes TRBD2, but this gene call is untestable without DNA. The CDR3 sequence is 15 residues long. The germline CDR1 and CDR2 sequences are SGHRS and YFSETQ.